The clone carrying this TCR beta chain came up many times. Its target is unknown. Together with a sample-barcoded 5' primer, a J-beta primer mix was included in a second PCR lasting roughly 6 to 12 cycles. TCRdb re-called the 5' RACE reads with MiXCR, one entry per CDR3 protein. The table has approximately 810,000 distinct CDR3 sequences, 29% seen once; the top ten hold approximately 15%. This specimen comes from a study of blood T cells in healthy people across ages. Across the study: About one barcoded beta molecule was captured per two T cells (by template switching).

This CDR3 spans 15 amino acids. Trimming cost V 5 bases and J 4 bases, with 16 bases left between them. CDR1 and CDR2 from the germline V gene are SGHRS and YFSETQ. Findings of the study overall: Relative to aged donors, long-lived donors carried more naive CD4+ cells and displayed higher diversity. As naive T cell percentage varied, TCR beta diversity correlated strongly with it.

There were healthy Caucasian individuals from Russia, aged about 6 to 100, serving as donors. Sequenced sample: blood. The sequence derives from an elderly woman in good health. The J gene is TRBJ2-1, the V gene TRBV5-1; TRBD2 might be the D (6 bases). In DNA form, the CDR3 reads TGCGCCAGCAGATCTTACTCCGGGGGATACAATGAGCAGTTCTTC. This sequence encodes CASRSYSGGYNEQFF.